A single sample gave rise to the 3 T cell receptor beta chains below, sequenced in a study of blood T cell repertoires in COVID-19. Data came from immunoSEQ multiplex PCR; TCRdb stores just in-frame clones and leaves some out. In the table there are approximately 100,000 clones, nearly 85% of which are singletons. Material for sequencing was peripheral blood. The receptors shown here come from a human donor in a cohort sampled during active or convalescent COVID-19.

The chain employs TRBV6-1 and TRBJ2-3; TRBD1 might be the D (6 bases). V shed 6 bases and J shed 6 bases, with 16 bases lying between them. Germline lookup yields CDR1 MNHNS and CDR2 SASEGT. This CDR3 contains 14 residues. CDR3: CASRRTDAMDTQYF. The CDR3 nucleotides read TGTGCCAGCAGGCGGACAGATGCTATGGATACGCAGTATTTT.

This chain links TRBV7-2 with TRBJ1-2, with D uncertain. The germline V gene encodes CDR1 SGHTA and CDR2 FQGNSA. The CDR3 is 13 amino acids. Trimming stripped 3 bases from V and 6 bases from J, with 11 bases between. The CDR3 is CASSLRGTNGYTF. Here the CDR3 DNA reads TGTGCCAGCAGCTTGCGGGGAACTAATGGCTACACCTTC.

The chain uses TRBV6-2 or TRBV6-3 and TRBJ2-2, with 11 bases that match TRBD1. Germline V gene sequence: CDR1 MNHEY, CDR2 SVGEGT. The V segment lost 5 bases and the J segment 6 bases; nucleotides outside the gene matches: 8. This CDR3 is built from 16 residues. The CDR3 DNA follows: TGTGCCAGCAGTATTGGGACAGGGGGTTTGGCCGGGGAGCTGTTTTTT. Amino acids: CASSIGTGGLAGELFF.